The clone carrying this TCR beta chain appeared once. Antigen unknown. In germline, CDR1 is LNHDA, CDR2 SQIVND (reference sequence). V dropped 7 bases and J dropped 0; count of bases not matched to a gene: 9. CDR3 length: 17 amino acids. These data are taken from a study of T cell responses to AZD1222 COVID-19 vaccine. Profiling relied on immunoSEQ multiplex PCR, and the TCRdb table lists in-frame clones only, not all of them. The sample yields about 180,000 clones, approximately 90% seen once. Whole-study results and caveats: Two doses of AZD1222 preceded a rise in Spike-specific TCR breadth and depth.

This TCR derives from an adult who received the MenACWY meningococcal vaccine as a control. The starting material was peripheral blood, obtained 28 days after the second dose of the MenACWY control vaccine. The chain joins TRBV19 to TRBJ2-6, with 7 nucleotides matching TRBD1. The CDR3 DNA follows: TGTGCCAGTACCCCGACAGGGCCCCTCTCTGGGGCCAACGTCCTGACTTTC. Residues: CASTPTGPLSGANVLTF.